A selection of T cell receptor beta chains follows, all from one sample in a study of cytomegalovirus exposure and HLA in healthy donors. The assay was immunoSEQ multiplex PCR, and TCRdb's table has in-frame clones only and misses some. The table shows some 180,000 clones, with roughly 86% occurring only once. Material: PBMCs. Source of these receptors: a man between 25 and 39 years old in good health and CMV-seropositive. Both conserved end residues are part of each CDR3. D genes are given only for firm matches.

v_call d_call cdr3_aa
TRBV28 - CASRWGLTEAFF
TRBV25-1 - CASSELGTNSYEQYF
TRBV6-1 TRBD1 CASSEVGAGGWETQYF
TRBV7-6 - CASSLESSVTGVGEQYF
TRBV7-2 - CASSLGPSYEQYF
TRBV5-1 TRBD2 CASRTVAGGRGDTQYF
TRBV28 - CASSPSGTGPDQPQHF
TRBV5-1 - CASSTAIEGYTF
TRBV7-9 - CASSLETSYEQYF
TRBV25-1 TRBD2 CASSERLAGSYEQYF
TRBV29-1 - CSGWGNRDEQYF
TRBV7-3 - CASSLVGGSPLHF
TRBV6-5 - CASSPGTQNTEAFF
TRBV11-3 - CASRGWQFDSPLHF
TRBV6-6 - CASSSRDEQFF
TRBV27 - CASSFRGRGYEQYF
TRBV2 TRBD1 CASSGGQGAEAFF
TRBV7-9 TRBD2 CASSLRTSGSYEQYF
TRBV4-1 - CASSQDELAVDEQYF
TRBV19 TRBD1 CASSRDSRSGNTIYF
TRBV6-1 TRBD1 CASRRGTGGTDTQYF
TRBV7-9 - CASSPPGGAYEQYF
TRBV11-3 - CASSLAGTARTEAFF
TRBV29-1 TRBD1 CSVDPGQGAGFGYEQFF
TRBV5-4 TRBD2 CASSAGLFYNEQFF
TRBV9 TRBD1 CASRFGQGKQPQHF
TRBV7-6 - CASSLGGGGDEQFF
TRBV27 - CASSLFGPDSRETQYF
TRBV20-1 - CSGGGGAFF
TRBV28 - CASSGVAGLINMETQYF
TRBV7-2 - CASSLGGPEAFF
TRBV7-8 - CASRREGHEQYF
TRBV11-3 TRBD1 CASSLRQGQNYEQYF
TRBV29-1 - CSVLPLREQFF
TRBV4-1 TRBD1 CASSQPTQGADGYTF
TRBV2 - CASNRGGELSGYTF
TRBV4-1 - CASSQAPTGDETQYF
TRBV6-4 - CASSAWHTGELFF
TRBV7-2 - CASSARGNQPQHF
TRBV25-1 - CASSEWSSMNTEAFF
TRBV27 - CASSLRGGEAFF
TRBV9 - CASSVGTRGNTGELFF
TRBV6-5 TRBD1 CASSYPRDRSPGEQYF
TRBV5-1 TRBD1 CASSYPGQSAYGYTF